These T cell receptor beta chains were read from a single sample in a study of blood T cell repertoires in COVID-19. Clones were sequenced by immunoSEQ multiplex PCR, and TCRdb holds only the in-frame ones, with some missing. The sample shows 31,000 or so clones, roughly 90% of them seen only once. The sequenced sample consisted of peripheral blood. Every receptor here comes from a man between 60 and 75 years old with active COVID-19. CDR3s leave out the opening cysteine and the closing phenylalanine or tryptophan. Fields, in order: CDR3 length, clone size, J gene, V gene, CDR3 protein. Clone size appears in some rows only: once, few, many, or a class for an expanded clone.

cdr3_length: 11
clone_size: few
j_call: TRBJ1-6
v_call: TRBV6-5
cdr3_aa: ASRAGGNSPLH

cdr3_length: 14
clone_size: once
j_call: TRBJ1-3
v_call: TRBV9
cdr3_aa: ASSARQGNLGNTIY

cdr3_length: 12
clone_size: .
j_call: TRBJ1-2
v_call: TRBV5-6
cdr3_aa: ASSLAASYYGYT

cdr3_length: 12
clone_size: .
j_call: TRBJ1-5
v_call: TRBV19
cdr3_aa: ASSVQQGDQPQH

cdr3_length: 14
clone_size: .
j_call: TRBJ2-7
v_call: TRBV10-3
cdr3_aa: AIRALRGSSAYEQY

cdr3_length: 14
clone_size: .
j_call: TRBJ1-5
v_call: TRBV21-1
cdr3_aa: ASSKALQGVSQPQH

cdr3_length: 12
clone_size: .
j_call: TRBJ2-5
v_call: TRBV7-3
cdr3_aa: ASSPRGYQETQY

cdr3_length: 10
clone_size: .
j_call: TRBJ1-2
v_call: TRBV12-5
cdr3_aa: ASGPGELSYT

cdr3_length: 11
clone_size: .
j_call: TRBJ1-5
v_call: TRBV10-3
cdr3_aa: ASGPERGQPQH

cdr3_length: 11
clone_size: .
j_call: TRBJ1-1
v_call: TRBV6-1
cdr3_aa: ASSEGRTDEAF

cdr3_length: 13
clone_size: .
j_call: TRBJ2-7
v_call: TRBV6-6
cdr3_aa: ASSSPGLVSYEQY

cdr3_length: 10
clone_size: .
j_call: TRBJ2-7
v_call: TRBV19
cdr3_aa: AAGTPPYEQY

cdr3_length: 12
clone_size: .
j_call: TRBJ1-2
v_call: TRBV19
cdr3_aa: ASSIALSNYGYT

cdr3_length: 13
clone_size: .
j_call: TRBJ2-3
v_call: TRBV5-1
cdr3_aa: ASSLGRLATDTQY

cdr3_length: 10
clone_size: .
j_call: TRBJ1-1
v_call: TRBV19
cdr3_aa: ASWDRRAEAF